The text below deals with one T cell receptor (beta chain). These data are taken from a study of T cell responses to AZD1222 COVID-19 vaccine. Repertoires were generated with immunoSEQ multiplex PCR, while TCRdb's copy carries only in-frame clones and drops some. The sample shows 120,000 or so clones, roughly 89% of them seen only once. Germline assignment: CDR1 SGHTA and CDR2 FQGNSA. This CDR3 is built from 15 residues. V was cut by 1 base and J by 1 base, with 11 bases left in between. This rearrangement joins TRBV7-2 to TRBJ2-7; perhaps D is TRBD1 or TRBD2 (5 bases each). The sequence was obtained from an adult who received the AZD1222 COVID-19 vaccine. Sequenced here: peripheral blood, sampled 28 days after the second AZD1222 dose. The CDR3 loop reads CASSLVGTESYEQYF. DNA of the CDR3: TGTGCCAGCAGCTTAGTCGGGACGGAGTCCTACGAGCAGTACTTC.